One sample yielded the 6 T cell receptor beta chains listed below, sequenced in a study of shared clonotypes between healthy human individuals. Sequenced by immunoSEQ multiplex PCR; TCRdb stores in-frame clones only, minus some. The sample has under 550,000 clones, 90% to 97% seen once. What was sequenced was naive CD4+ T cells sorted from blood. The subset: CD45RA+ positively selected. These receptors were obtained from a woman in her twenties or thirties in good health.

The chain uses TRBV15 and TRBJ2-5; D might be TRBD2 (6 bases). CDR3 size: 13 residues. Germline V gives CDR1 LNHNV, CDR2 YYDKDF (reference sequence). Trimming cost V 4 bases and J 4 bases, with 10 bases left between them. The CDR3 loop reads CATSMTSRETQYF. DNA of the CDR3: TGTGCCACCAGCATGACTAGTAGAGAGACCCAGTACTTC.

V usage is TRBV6-5 and J usage is TRBJ2-5; D possibly uses TRBD1 or TRBD2 (5 bases each). The V gene lost 0 bases and the J gene lost 5 bases, with 16 bases spanning the gap. The CDR3 runs to 16 residues. The V gene's germline CDR1 is MNHEY and CDR2 SVGAGI. CDR3 in amino acids: CASSYSGTRLGETQYF. The CDR3 DNA follows: TGTGCCAGCAGTTACTCCGGGACCCGATTGGGGGAGACCCAGTACTTC.

The genes are TRBV10-3 and TRBJ1-4; no clear D gene. Germline V gene data show CDR1 as ENHRY and CDR2 as SYGVKD. This CDR3 comprises 15 residues. Trimming removed 3 bases at V and 1 base at J, with 9 bases between. The DNA of the CDR3 is TGTGCCATCAGTGAATTCCTGCAAACTAATGAAAAACTGTTTTTT. Protein product: CAISEFLQTNEKLFF.

This clone was seen a single time. The chain carries TRBV10-3 and TRBJ1-4; 9 bases match TRBD1. J gave up 8 bases and V 2 bases, and 9 bases lay outside the gene matches. Germline values: CDR1 ENHRY, CDR2 SYGVKD. The CDR3 is 16 amino acids. The CDR3 protein is CAISETRTGDPEKLFF. CDR3 coding DNA: TGTGCCATCAGTGAGACCCGGACAGGGGACCCCGAAAAACTGTTTTTT.

This chain joins TRBV11-2 and TRBJ2-2, with no clear D. Trimming removed 4 bases from V and 9 bases from J, with 12 bases in between. The germline gives CDR1 SGHAT, CDR2 FQNNGV. This CDR3 has 13 residues. CDR3 region: CASSSTYRRELFF. CDR3 sequence (DNA): TGTGCCAGCAGCTCTACCTACAGAAGGGAGCTGTTTTTT.

This clone was recorded only once. The chain has TRBV11-3 and TRBJ2-1, with a possible D match to TRBD2 (6 bases). The length of the CDR3 is 13 residues. Trimming cost V 5 bases and J 5 bases, with 10 bases left between them. The germline V gene has CDR1 SGHNT and CDR2 YENEEA. CDR3 nucleotide sequence: TGTGCCAGCAGCAGATGGGAGGACAATGAGCAGTTCTTC. Translation gives CASSRWEDNEQFF.